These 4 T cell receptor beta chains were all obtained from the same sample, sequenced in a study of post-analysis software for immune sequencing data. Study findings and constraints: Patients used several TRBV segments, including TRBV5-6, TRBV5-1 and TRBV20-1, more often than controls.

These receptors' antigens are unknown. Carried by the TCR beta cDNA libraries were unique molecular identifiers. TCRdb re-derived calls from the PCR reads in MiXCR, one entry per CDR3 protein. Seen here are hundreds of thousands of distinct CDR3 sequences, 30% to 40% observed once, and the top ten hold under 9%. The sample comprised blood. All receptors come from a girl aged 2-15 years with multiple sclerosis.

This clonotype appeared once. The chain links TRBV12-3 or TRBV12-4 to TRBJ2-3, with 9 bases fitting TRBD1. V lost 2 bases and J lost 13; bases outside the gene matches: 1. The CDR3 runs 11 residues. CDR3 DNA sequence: TGTGCCAGCAGTTTAAGGGACAGGGAGTATTTT. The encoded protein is CASSLRDREYF.

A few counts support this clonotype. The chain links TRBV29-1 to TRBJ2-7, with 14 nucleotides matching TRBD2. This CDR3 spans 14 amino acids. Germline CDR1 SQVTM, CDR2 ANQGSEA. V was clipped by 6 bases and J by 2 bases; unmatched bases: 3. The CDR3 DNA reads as TGCAGCGTCTCGGGACTAGCGGGAGCCTACGAGCAGTACTTC. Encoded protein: CSVSGLAGAYEQYF.

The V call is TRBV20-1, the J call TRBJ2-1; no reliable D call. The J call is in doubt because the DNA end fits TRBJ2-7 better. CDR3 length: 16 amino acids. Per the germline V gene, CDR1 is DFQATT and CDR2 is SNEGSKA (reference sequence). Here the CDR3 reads CSARDERAYSYNEQYF. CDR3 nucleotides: TGCAGTGCTAGAGATGAGCGAGCATACTCCTACAATGAGCAGTACTTC.

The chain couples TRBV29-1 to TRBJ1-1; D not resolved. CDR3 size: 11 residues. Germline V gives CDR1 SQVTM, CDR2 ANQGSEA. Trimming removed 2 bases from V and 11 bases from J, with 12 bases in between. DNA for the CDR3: TGCAGCGTTGAAAGGCTCCATTGGGCTTTCTTT. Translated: CSVERLHWAFF.